This entry describes one TCR beta chain. Its antigen is currently unknown. The data stem from a study of blood T cells in healthy people across ages. Points from the study as a whole: Reliance upon unsorted PBMCs precluded definitive naive versus antigen-experienced comparison. Both higher diversity and more naive CD4+ cells marked long-lived donors when set against aged donors. Age advanced and TCR beta diversity per million T cells fell, roughly linearly.

Germline assignment: CDR1 MNHNY and CDR2 SVGAGI (reference sequence). This CDR3 comprises 14 residues. The ends were cut back, 7 bases at V and 2 bases at J, with 13 bases in the middle. With a J-beta primer mix and a sample-barcoded 5' primer, a second PCR ran 7 to 11 cycles. Each CDR3 protein is one row after TCRdb ran MiXCR on the 5' RACE reads. The sample consists of some 760,000 distinct CDR3 sequences, 25% of them appearing once. The sample also formed part of further work on T cells of mothers and their children. This second study says: Versus unrelated pairs, overlap was slightly higher in related mother-child pairs, without reaching significance.

The chain is built from TRBV6-6 and TRBJ2-3; a weak D match, TRBD2 (6 bases). Input material: blood. The sequence was collected from a boy between 10 and 17 years old in good health. CDR3 bases: TGTGCCAGCAATAGCGCGGGGTCCACAGATACGCAGTATTTT. It is translated as CASNSAGSTDTQYF.